Listed here are 18 T cell receptor beta chains from one sample, sequenced in a study of T-cell reconstitution after alpha-beta-depleted transplantation in children. As it was prepared, the TCRbeta library received unique molecular identifiers. TCRdb re-derived calls from the PCR reads in MiXCR, one entry per CDR3 protein. Altogether a few hundred thousand distinct CDR3 sequences are present, roughly 11% being singletons, with the ten largest covering over 25%. The sample here was PBMCs, taken before TCRalphabeta/CD19-depleted stem cell transplant. The receptors shown here come from a child younger than two with acute myeloid leukemia, due to receive a stem cell transplant.

This clonotype occurred many times. Written as DNA, the CDR3 is TGTGCCAGCAGCGTAGGGGGGGCCAAAAACATTCAGTACTTC. This translates into CASSVGGAKNIQYF. V usage is TRBV7-6 and J usage is TRBJ2-4, with D possibly called TRBD1 or TRBD2 (6 bases each). This CDR3 is 14 amino acids long. With 5 bases removed from V and 1 base from J, the gap between germline ends came to 9 bases. Germline lookup yields CDR1 SGHVS and CDR2 FNYEAQ.

This clonotype has ten or more counts. This chain connects TRBV20-1 to TRBJ2-1; 12 bases agree with TRBD2. The CDR3 loop spans 20 amino acids. V lost 1 base, J lost 3 bases, and 16 bases stayed unmatched. Germline V gene sequence: CDR1 DFQATT, CDR2 SNEGSKA (reference sequence). CDR3 nucleotides: TGCAGTGCTAGAGTACCGGGACTAGCGGGCCTTGGGGGGGTCTACAATGAGCAGTTCTTC. This translates into CSARVPGLAGLGGVYNEQFF.

The table lists this clonotype with many counts. This chain links TRBV10-3 with TRBJ2-3, with D tentatively TRBD2 (6 bases). The germline CDR1 and CDR2 sequences are ENHRY and SYGVKD. The CDR3 has 15 amino acids. The ends were cut back, 0 bases at V and 3 bases at J, with 10 bases in the middle. CDR3 nucleotides: TGTGCCATCAGTGAGTCCGGGGCGGGGACAGATACGCAGTATTTT. As protein: CAISESGAGTDTQYF.

This clonotype has at least ten counts. The gene calls are TRBV20-1 and TRBJ1-1; D gene ambiguous. CDR1 is DFQATT, CDR2 SNEGSKA, per germline (reference sequence). CDR3 length: 14 residues. Trimming took 5 bases from V and 3 from J, leaving 16 bases between them. CDR3 protein: CSALVLRSYTEAFF. The CDR3 DNA sequence: TGCAGTGCTTTGGTTTTAAGGTCGTACACTGAAGCTTTCTTT.

This chain links TRBV7-2 with TRBJ2-1; 7 nucleotides agree with TRBD2. The CDR3 spans 14 residues. The germline CDR1 and CDR2 sequences are SGHTA and FQGNSA. V trimming: 1 base; J trimming: 7 bases; junction bases outside the gene matches: 4. The CDR3 bases are TGTGCCAGCAGCTTAGAGTGGGGGGGAAATGAGCAGTTCTTC. Its protein product is CASSLEWGGNEQFF. The full variable domain, rest sourced from reference TRBV7-2 and TRBJ2-1, is GAGVSQSPSNKVTEKGKDVELRCDPISGHTALYWYRQSLGQGLEFLIYFQGNSAPDKSGLPSDRFSAERTGGSVSTLTIQRTQQEDSAVYLCASSLEWGGNEQFFGPGTRLTVL.

This clonotype was detected ten times or more. V gene TRBV2 combines with J gene TRBJ2-1; D ambiguous. The CDR3 consists of 12 residues. Germline CDR1 and CDR2: SNHLY and FYNNEI. V shed 4 bases and J shed 10 bases, with 11 bases lying between them. CDR3 DNA sequence: TGTGCCAGCAGTGGGCCTCGCGAAGAGCAGTTCTTC. Its protein product is CASSGPREEQFF.

This clonotype appeared many times. The chain employs TRBV15 and TRBJ2-2; 7 nucleotides match TRBD2. The CDR3 is 14 residues long. V dropped 6 bases and J dropped 5; count of bases not matched to a gene: 6. Germline values: CDR1 LNHNV, CDR2 YYDKDF (reference sequence). CDR3 DNA sequence: TGTGCCACCAGAACGGGGGGTTGGACCGGGGAGCTGTTTTTT. Its protein is CATRTGGWTGELFF. Based on the CDR3 plus reference TRBV15 and TRBJ2-2, the full variable domain is DAMVIQNPRYQVTQFGKPVTLSCSQTLNHNVMYWYQQKSSQAPKLLFHYYDKDFNNEADTPDNFQSRRPNTSFCFLDIRSPGLGDTAMYLCATRTGGWTGELFFGEGSRLTVL.

This chain connects TRBV29-1 to TRBJ2-3; D is unclear. Germline V gene sequence: CDR1 SQVTM, CDR2 ANQGSEA. The CDR3 is 13 residues long. V was pared by 5 bases and J by 2 bases, with 11 bases between. CDR3: CSVLRPLTDTQYF. CDR3 nucleotides: TGCAGCGTTCTCCGTCCCCTCACAGATACGCAGTATTTT.

This clonotype was recorded at least ten times. CDR3 in amino acids: CASSPGTVRTGRSEQFF. DNA for the CDR3: TGCGCCAGCAGCCCAGGGACCGTGCGAACCGGGAGAAGTGAGCAGTTCTTC. The V call is TRBV5-1, the J call TRBJ2-1; perhaps TRBD2 as D (6 bases). The CDR3 is 17 amino acids. CDR1 SGHRS and CDR2 YFSETQ come from the germline V gene. Trimming left V 4 bases short and J 9 bases short, with 26 bases between.

This clonotype was recorded at least ten times. This chain links TRBV7-2 with TRBJ1-1; a weak D match, TRBD1 (6 bases). CDR3 size: 13 residues. Trimming pared 5 bases from V and 8 bases from J, leaving 15 bases between. Germline loops: CDR1 SGHTA, CDR2 FQGNSA. Here the CDR3 reads CASSPYYRAEAFF. CDR3 in DNA: TGTGCCAGCAGCCCTTACTACAGGGCCGAAGCTTTCTTT.

The rearrangement uses TRBV20-1 and TRBJ2-2; D is possibly TRBD2 (6 bases). The CDR3 runs to 13 residues. The germline V and J ends were trimmed by 1 base and 9 bases, with 12 bases remaining between them. Germline lookup yields CDR1 DFQATT and CDR2 SNEGSKA (reference sequence). The CDR3 DNA follows: TGCAGTGCTAGAGCCTCGGAGGGAAGGGAGCTGTTTTTT. Translated: CSARASEGRELFF.

In this sample, this clonotype turned up many times. This chain links TRBV11-3 with TRBJ2-2; D is unclear. Trimming removed 5 bases at V and 7 bases at J, with 8 bases between. Germline V lookup: CDR1 SGHNT, CDR2 YENEEA. The CDR3 has 12 amino acids. CDR3 sequence reads: CASSVELGELFF. In nucleotides, the CDR3 is TGTGCCAGCAGCGTGGAGCTCGGGGAGCTGTTTTTT.

In its sample, this clonotype was seen many times. The chain is built from TRBV5-8 and TRBJ1-1, with TRBD1 matching 8 bases. V lost 3 bases to trimming and J lost 5 bases; unmatched junction nucleotides: 12. Germline V gene sequence: CDR1 SGHTS, CDR2 YDEGEE. The CDR3 runs 16 residues. CDR3 protein: CASSSPPGQGRTEAFF. The CDR3 bases are TGTGCCAGCAGCTCGCCCCCCGGACAGGGTAGAACTGAAGCTTTCTTT.

As concerns this clonotype: A much larger clone differs by one base, so this may be a read error. The V call is TRBV28, the J call TRBJ2-7; D is unresolved. The V gene's germline CDR1 is MDHEN and CDR2 SYDVKM. CDR3 size: 14 residues. The CDR3: CASSPLSLRNEQCF. For the CDR3, the DNA is TGTGCCAGCAGCCCCCTATCCCTCCGCAACGAGCAGTGCTTC. The full variable domain, its missing parts supplied by reference TRBV28 and TRBJ2-7, is DVKVTQSSRYLVKRTGEKVFLECVQDMDHENMFWYRQDPGLGLRLIYFSYDVKMKEKGDIPEGYSVSREKKERFSLILESASTNQTSMYLCASSPLSLRNEQCFGPGTRLTVT.

This clonotype occurred many times. The gene calls are TRBV18 and TRBJ1-3, with unresolved D. Trimming took off 5 bases at V and 0 bases at J, with 14 bases between the two ends. Germline loops: CDR1 KGHSH, CDR2 LQKENI. The CDR3 sequence is 16 residues long. The CDR3 protein is CASSSNSDSSGNTIYF. The DNA of the CDR3 is TGTGCCAGCTCATCAAACAGCGACTCCTCTGGAAACACCATATATTTT.

The V and J genes are TRBV18 and TRBJ1-5; D call uncertain. Trimming took off 3 bases at V and 3 bases at J, with 9 bases between the two ends. CDR1 is KGHSH and CDR2 is LQKENI in the germline V gene. This CDR3 spans 14 amino acids. The CDR3 coding sequence is TGTGCCAGCTCACCGGCACAGATCAATCAGCCCCAGCATTTT. This gives the protein CASSPAQINQPQHF.

This clonotype was seen at least ten times. The chain uses TRBV3-1 and TRBJ2-7, with no clear D. This CDR3 spans 15 amino acids. Germline CDR1 reads LGHDT; CDR2 reads YNNKEL (reference sequence). V was trimmed by 4 bases and J by 3 bases, leaving 16 bases between them. CDR3 DNA: TGTGCCAGCAGCCCTGAAGTCGGACGGAGCTACGAGCAGTACTTC. Translation gives CASSPEVGRSYEQYF.

This clonotype was counted between two and nine times. The CDR3 DNA sequence: TGTGCCAGCAGCTTGGGAGCCGGGGGGCATAAAGATACGCAGTATTTT. Its protein product is CASSLGAGGHKDTQYF. V is TRBV5-8 and J is TRBJ2-3; weak D call: TRBD2 (7 bases). Germline assignment: CDR1 SGHTS and CDR2 YDEGEE. V lost 0 bases, J lost 5 bases, and 16 bases lay in between. CDR3 length equals 16 residues.